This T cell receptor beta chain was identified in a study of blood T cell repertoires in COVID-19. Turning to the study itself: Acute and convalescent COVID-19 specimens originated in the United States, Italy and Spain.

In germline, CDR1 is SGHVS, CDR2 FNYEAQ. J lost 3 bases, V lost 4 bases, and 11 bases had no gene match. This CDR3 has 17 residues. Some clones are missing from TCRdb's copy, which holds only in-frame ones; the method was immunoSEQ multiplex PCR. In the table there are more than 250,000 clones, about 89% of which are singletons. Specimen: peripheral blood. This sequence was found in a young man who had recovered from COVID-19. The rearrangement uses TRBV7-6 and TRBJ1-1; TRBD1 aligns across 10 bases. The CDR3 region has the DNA TGTGCCAGCAGCTCCCACTCTGCCGGGACAGGGGACACTGAAGCTTTCTTT. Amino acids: CASSSHSAGTGDTEAFF.